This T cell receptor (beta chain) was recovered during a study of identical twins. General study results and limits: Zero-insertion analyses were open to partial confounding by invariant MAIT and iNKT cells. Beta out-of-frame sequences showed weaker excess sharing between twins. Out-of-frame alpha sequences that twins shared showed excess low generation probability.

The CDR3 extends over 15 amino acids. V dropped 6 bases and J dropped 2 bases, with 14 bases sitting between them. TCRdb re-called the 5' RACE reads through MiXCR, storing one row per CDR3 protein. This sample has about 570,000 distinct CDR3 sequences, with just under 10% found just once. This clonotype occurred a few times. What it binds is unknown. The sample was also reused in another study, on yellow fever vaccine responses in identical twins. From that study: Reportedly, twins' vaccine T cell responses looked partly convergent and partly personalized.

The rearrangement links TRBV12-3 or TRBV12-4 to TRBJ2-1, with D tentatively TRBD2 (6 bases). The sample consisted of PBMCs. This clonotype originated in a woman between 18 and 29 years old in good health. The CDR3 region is CASSADGSPYNEQFF. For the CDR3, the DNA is TGTGCCAGCAGCGCGGACGGGAGCCCCTACAATGAGCAGTTCTTC.